This is a list of T cell receptor beta chains from one sample in a study of blood T cells in healthy people across ages. TCRdb ran MiXCR on the 5' RACE reads and lists one entry per CDR3 protein. The repertoire includes roughly 1.6 million distinct CDR3 sequences, 30% to 40% of them detected once, and 11% sits in the top ten. Sequencing was done on a sample of blood. These receptors all come from a woman in her 30s in good health. Each CDR3 is given with its conserved first and last residue. The D gene is left open where the match is weak. Part of the rows lack a size; the others show once, few, many or a class for expanded clones.

d_gene	abundance	v_gene	j_gene	len	CDR3nt	CDR3aa
-	-	TRBV29-1	TRBJ1-1	11	TGCAGCTTTTACAGGAACACTGAGGCTTTCTTT	CSFYRNTEAFF
TRBD1	-	TRBV6-1	TRBJ1-6	14	TGTGCCAGCAGGCGGGGACAGGGGTTTTCACCCCTCCACTTT	CASRRGQGFSPLHF
-	-	TRBV5-1	TRBJ1-2	14	TGCGCCAGCAGCTTGGCCGTAACTAACTATGGCTACGCCTTC	CASSLAVTNYGYAF
-	-	TRBV24-1	TRBJ2-7	12	TGTGCCACCAGTGACGCGAACTACGAGCAGTACTTC	CATSDANYEQYF
TRBD2	-	TRBV11-2	TRBJ2-3	20	TGTGCCAGCAGCCCGTGGGACATAGTACTGACTAGCGGGAGCACAGATACGCAGTATTTT	CASSPWDIVLTSGSTDTQYF
-	-	TRBV5-5	TRBJ2-1	15	TGTGCCAGCAGCTCTAGGGCGGGAAGCAACAATGAGCAGTTCTTC	CASSSRAGSNNEQFF
-	many	TRBV7-9	TRBJ2-7	15	TGTGCCAGCAGCTTCGGTCAGGGCCCTTCAAACGAGCAGTACTTC	CASSFGQGPSNEQYF
-	-	TRBV19	TRBJ2-3	13	TGTGCCAGTAGCACCAGTACCCCAGATACGCAGTATTTT	CASSTSTPDTQYF
-	-	TRBV7-7	TRBJ2-2	14	TGTGCCAGCAGATTAGGGGCGGGTACCGGGGAGCGGTTTTTT	CASRLGAGTGERFF
-	-	TRBV15	TRBJ1-2	14	TGTGCCACCAGCAGAGCCTCGGGAAGCTATGGCTACACCTTC	CATSRASGSYGYTF
-	-	TRBV28	TRBJ2-7	15	TGTGCCAGCAGACGTGCGCAGGGTAGCTCCTACGAGCAGTACTTC	CASRRAQGSSYEQYF
TRBD2	few	TRBV7-9	TRBJ2-1	14	TGTGCCAGCAGGTCCGGCGGGGGGTACAATGAGCAGTTCTTC	CASRSGGGYNEQFF
TRBD1	-	TRBV6-1	TRBJ2-7	13	TGTGCCAGCAGATATCGGGACAGGGGCGAGCAGTACTTC	CASRYRDRGEQYF
TRBD2	-	TRBV2	TRBJ2-3	14	TGTGCCAGCAAATCTAGCGGCAGCACAAATACGCAGTATTTT	CASKSSGSTNTQYF
TRBD1	-	TRBV29-1	TRBJ1-4	14	TGCAGCGCTGTGTACAGGGGTAGGGGTGAAAAACTGTTTTTT	CSAVYRGRGEKLFF
TRBD1	-	TRBV3-1	TRBJ1-6	14	TGTGCCAGCAGCCAGAGGACAGGGACTAAACCCCTCCACTTT	CASSQRTGTKPLHF
-	-	TRBV5-1	TRBJ2-7	14	TGCGCCAGAGGACTAAGGGCGGAATACAATGAGCAGTACTTC	CARGLRAEYNEQYF
-	-	TRBV20-1	TRBJ1-1	14	TGCAGTGCTAGTGGACAGTTTACGAACACTGAAGCTTTCTTT	CSASGQFTNTEAFF
TRBD2	many	TRBV20-1	TRBJ2-3	14	TGCAGTGCTACTAGCGGGAGGTTCACAGATACGCAGTATTTT	CSATSGRFTDTQYF
-	-	TRBV29-1	TRBJ1-2	17	TGCAGCGTTGAGGGGGACCCCAGTCAAATAGCTAACTATGGCTACACCTTC	CSVEGDPSQIANYGYTF
-	-	TRBV4-1	TRBJ1-1	14	TGCGCCAGCAGCCAAGACGCAGGGTACACTGAAGCTTTCTTT	CASSQDAGYTEAFF
TRBD2	-	TRBV29-1	TRBJ2-1	14	TGCAGCGTAACCCTCGGGACTAGCCTTAATGAGCAGTTCTTC	CSVTLGTSLNEQFF
-	few	TRBV29-1	TRBJ1-1	13	-	CSVEDLERDEAFF
-	few	TRBV5-6	TRBJ1-1	16	TGTGCCAGCAGCTTTACGGTTGGACAGTCGAACACTGAAGCTTTCTTT	CASSFTVGQSNTEAFF
-	few	TRBV7-9	TRBJ2-1	20	TGTGCCAGCAGCTTCCGTGTTAGCGGGACAGCCCTATACACCTACAATGAGCAGTTCTTC	CASSFRVSGTALYTYNEQFF
-	-	TRBV10-2	TRBJ1-2	14	TGCGCCAGCACTCGGGGGCCATCTAACTATGGCTACACCTTC	CASTRGPSNYGYTF
TRBD2	-	TRBV2	TRBJ2-3	16	TGTGCCAGCAGCCCTGAGCGGGAGGGCCTCACAGATACGCAGTATTTT	CASSPEREGLTDTQYF
TRBD2	-	TRBV6-2/TRBV6-3	TRBJ2-1	18	TGTGCCAGCAGTTACCGCGGACTAGGCAGCCCCGGATACAATGAGCAGTTCTTC	CASSYRGLGSPGYNEQFF
TRBD1	-	TRBV7-6	TRBJ2-7	14	TGTGCCAGCAGCACCCACAGGGGGCTGTACGAGCAGTACTTC	CASSTHRGLYEQYF
-	few	TRBV7-3	TRBJ2-3	13	TGTGCCAGCAGCACCCCAGGGGCAGATACGCAGTATTTT	CASSTPGADTQYF
TRBD1	few	TRBV9	TRBJ2-7	17	TGTGCCAGCAGCGTCCCTAAGCCAAGGGACAGAGACTACGAGCAGTACTTC	CASSVPKPRDRDYEQYF
TRBD1	few	TRBV29-1	TRBJ2-1	14	TGCAGCGTCGCCCCAGGGGGCGTTAACAATGAGCAGTTCTTC	CSVAPGGVNNEQFF
TRBD2	-	TRBV4-1	TRBJ2-5	17	TGCGCCAGCAGCCAAATCGTACTAGCGGGGGGGAACAATGAGCAGTACTTC	CASSQIVLAGGNNEQYF
TRBD1	-	TRBV4-1	TRBJ1-5	15	TGCGCCAGCAGCCAGGAGACAGGGTTTAATCAGCCCCAGCATTTT	CASSQETGFNQPQHF
-	-	TRBV10-3	TRBJ2-2	12	TGTGCCATCTCTAGGGACACCGGGGAGCTGTTTTTT	CAISRDTGELFF
-	-	TRBV12-3/TRBV12-4	TRBJ2-7	14	TGTGCCAGCAGTTTAAGCCCTGACGTCTACGAGCAGTACTTC	CASSLSPDVYEQYF
TRBD2	-	TRBV10-1	TRBJ2-3	15	TGCGCCAGTTCGTCTAGCGGGTTAAGGGCAGATACGCAGTATTTT	CASSSSGLRADTQYF
-	few	TRBV4-1	TRBJ2-1	15	TGCGCCAGCAGCCAAGAGTTGGCGCTTGGGAATGAGCAGTTCTTC	CASSQELALGNEQFF
-	-	TRBV3-1	TRBJ2-7	15	TGTGCCAGCAGCCAAGAGACCTTGGTGGTTAACGAGCAGTACTTC	CASSQETLVVNEQYF
TRBD2	-	TRBV5-1	TRBJ2-7	14	TGCGCCAGCAGCCCTGGGGGGGTTAAATCCGAGCAGTACTTC	CASSPGGVKSEQYF
-	few	TRBV28	TRBJ2-3	15	TGTGCCAGCAGGCAGACTGGAGCTAGCACAGATACGCAGTATTTT	CASRQTGASTDTQYF
-	-	TRBV27	TRBJ1-1	12	TGTGCCAGCAGGACAGGCCCCTCCGAAGCTTTCTTT	CASRTGPSEAFF
-	many	TRBV5-1	TRBJ2-7	14	TGCGCCAGCACCATCTCAGGGGCCGGTTACGAGCAGTACTTC	CASTISGAGYEQYF
-	many	TRBV5-1	TRBJ2-3	13	TGCGCCAGCAGCGGCGGGACTCCAGATACGCAGTATTTT	CASSGGTPDTQYF
-	few	TRBV30	TRBJ2-5	13	TGTGCCTGGAGTGTACGGCCAGCTGAGACCCAGTACTTC	CAWSVRPAETQYF
-	few	TRBV20-1	TRBJ2-7	14	TGCAGTGCTAGCGAGGGGGGAAGACCCTACGAGCAGTACTTC	CSASEGGRPYEQYF
TRBD1	few	TRBV13	TRBJ1-2	17	TGTGCCAGCAGCGATTCTTACGGGACAGGGGTTAACTATGGCTACACCTTC	CASSDSYGTGVNYGYTF
-	few	TRBV18	TRBJ1-2	13	TGTGCCAGCTCGCCCAGAGCAGGGACTGGCTACACCTTC	CASSPRAGTGYTF
-	few	TRBV7-3	TRBJ1-2	14	TGTGCCAGCATCTGGGGGACGACTAACTATGGCTACACCTTC	CASIWGTTNYGYTF
TRBD1	-	TRBV30	TRBJ2-2	15	TGTGCCTGGAGTGCAGCAGACAGGGGGATCGGGGAGCTGTTTTTT	CAWSAADRGIGELFF
-	-	TRBV20-1	TRBJ1-2	16	TGCAGTGTTCCCAGTCCCCGGGACGGGGTGTACTATGGCTACACCTTC	CSVPSPRDGVYYGYTF
-	-	TRBV3-1	TRBJ1-5	17	TGTGCCAGCAGCCAAGATTACTCCGGTTATAGCAATCAGCCCCAGCATTTT	CASSQDYSGYSNQPQHF
-	few	TRBV27	TRBJ2-1	14	TGTGCCAGCAGAGTCAGGGCTATGAACAATGAGCAGTTCTTC	CASRVRAMNNEQFF
TRBD2	-	TRBV6-5	TRBJ2-2	16	TGTGCCAGCATGCCGCTCGGGCGGGGGGGCACCGGGGAGCTGTTTTTT	CASMPLGRGGTGELFF